Listed here are 3 T cell receptor beta chains from one sample, sequenced in a study of T-cell reconstitution after alpha-beta-depleted transplantation in children (dated by TCRdb to 2015 to 2016). Library prep was done by PCR. Sequencing used an Illumina HiSeq 2500. TCR libraries were prepared with molecular barcoding, using unique molecular identifiers to normalize TCRbeta repertoire quantification. TCRdb reran the public reads through fastp at Q25 and MiXCR, keeping productive beta chains. Each CDR3 protein gets just one entry, which takes the most common genes and DNA from the rows behind it. The sample has just under 550,000 distinct CDR3 sequences on record, around 20% of them singletons. Of the sample, 2.5% to 4% falls within the top ten clones. This sample comprised PBMCs from the stem cell graft donor, obtained from the stem cell graft. The receptors shown here come from a human donor who donated a stem cell graft to a child with acute lymphoblastic leukemia.

In this sample, this clonotype turned up a few times. V and J are TRBV12-3 or TRBV12-4 and TRBJ2-7; maybe TRBD2 (5 bases). V lost 6 bases and J 2 bases, leaving 17 bases between the germline ends. The CDR3 runs 15 residues. The CDR3, as DNA: TGTGCCAGCAGCTTCACGGGCGGGCGCCCCTACGAGCAGTACTTC. It codes for CASSFTGGRPYEQYF.

This rearrangement joins TRBV27 to TRBJ2-7; 7 nucleotides align to TRBD1. V was clipped by 3 bases and J by 2 bases; unmatched bases: 4. This CDR3 is 14 amino acids long. In germline, CDR1 is MNHEY, CDR2 SMNVEV (reference sequence). CDR3: CASSFRGLAYEQYF. CDR3 DNA: TGTGCCAGCAGTTTCAGGGGGTTAGCCTACGAGCAGTACTTC.

This clonotype was counted only a few times. The V and J genes are TRBV5-4 and TRBJ2-5, with D possibly TRBD2 on 5 matching bases. The CDR3 has 15 amino acids. Germline loops: CDR1 SGHNT, CDR2 YYREEE (reference sequence). The V end lost 0 bases, the J end lost 4 bases, and 13 bases lay between the germline ends. As DNA, the CDR3 is TGTGCCAGCAGCTTGGTGCAGGACGAGGGAGAGACCCAGTACTTC. Amino acid sequence: CASSLVQDEGETQYF.